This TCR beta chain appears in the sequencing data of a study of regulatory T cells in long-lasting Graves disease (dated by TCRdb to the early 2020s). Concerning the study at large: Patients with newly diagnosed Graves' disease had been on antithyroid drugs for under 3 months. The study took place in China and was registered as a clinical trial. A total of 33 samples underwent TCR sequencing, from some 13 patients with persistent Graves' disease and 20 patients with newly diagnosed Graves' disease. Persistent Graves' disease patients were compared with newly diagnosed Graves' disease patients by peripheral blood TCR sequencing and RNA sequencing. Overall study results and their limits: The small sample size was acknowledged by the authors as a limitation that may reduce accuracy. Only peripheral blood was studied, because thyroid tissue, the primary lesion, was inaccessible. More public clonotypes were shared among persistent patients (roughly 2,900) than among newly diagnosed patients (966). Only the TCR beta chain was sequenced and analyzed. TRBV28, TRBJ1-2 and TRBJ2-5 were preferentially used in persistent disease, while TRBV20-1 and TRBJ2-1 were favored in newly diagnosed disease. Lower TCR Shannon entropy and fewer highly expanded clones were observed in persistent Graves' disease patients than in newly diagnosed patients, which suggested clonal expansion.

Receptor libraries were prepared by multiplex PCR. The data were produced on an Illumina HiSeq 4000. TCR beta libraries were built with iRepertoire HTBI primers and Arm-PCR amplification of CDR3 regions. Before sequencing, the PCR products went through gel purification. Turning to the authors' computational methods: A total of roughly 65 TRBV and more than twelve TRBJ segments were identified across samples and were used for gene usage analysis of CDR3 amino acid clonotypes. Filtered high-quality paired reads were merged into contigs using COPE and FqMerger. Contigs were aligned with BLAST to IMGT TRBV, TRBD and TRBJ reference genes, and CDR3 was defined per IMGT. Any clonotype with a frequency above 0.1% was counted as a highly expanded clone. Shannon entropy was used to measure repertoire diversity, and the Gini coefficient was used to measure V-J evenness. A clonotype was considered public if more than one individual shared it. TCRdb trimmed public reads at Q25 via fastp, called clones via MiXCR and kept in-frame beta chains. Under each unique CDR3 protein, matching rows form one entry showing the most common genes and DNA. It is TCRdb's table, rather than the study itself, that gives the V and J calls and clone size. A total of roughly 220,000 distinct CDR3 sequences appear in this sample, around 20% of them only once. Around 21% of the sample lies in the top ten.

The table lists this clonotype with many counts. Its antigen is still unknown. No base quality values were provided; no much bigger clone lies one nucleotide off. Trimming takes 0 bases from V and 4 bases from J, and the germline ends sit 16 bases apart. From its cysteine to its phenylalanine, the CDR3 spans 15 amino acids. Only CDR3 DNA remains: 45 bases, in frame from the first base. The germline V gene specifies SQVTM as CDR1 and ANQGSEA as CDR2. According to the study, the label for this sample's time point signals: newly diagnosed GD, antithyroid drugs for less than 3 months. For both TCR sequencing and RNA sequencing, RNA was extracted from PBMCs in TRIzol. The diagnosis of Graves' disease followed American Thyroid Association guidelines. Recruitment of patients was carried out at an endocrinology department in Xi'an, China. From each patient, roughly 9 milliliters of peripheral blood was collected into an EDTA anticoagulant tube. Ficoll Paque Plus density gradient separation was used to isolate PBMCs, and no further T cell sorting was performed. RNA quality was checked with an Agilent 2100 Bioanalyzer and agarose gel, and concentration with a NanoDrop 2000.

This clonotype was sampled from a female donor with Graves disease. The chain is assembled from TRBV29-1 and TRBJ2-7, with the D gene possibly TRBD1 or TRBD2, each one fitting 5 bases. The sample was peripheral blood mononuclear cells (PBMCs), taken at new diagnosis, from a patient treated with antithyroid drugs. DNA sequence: TGCAGCGTTGAAGATCCGCAGGGACGGGCATACGAGCAGTACTTC. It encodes CSVEDPQGRAYEQYF.